The present TCR beta chain was sequenced within a study of Ad26.COV2.S vaccination and SARS-CoV-2 variants. The CDR3 has 13 residues. Trimming took 6 bases from V and 0 from J, leaving 6 bases between them. Germline CDR1 and CDR2: LNHNV and YYDKDF (reference sequence). Data came from immunoSEQ multiplex PCR; TCRdb stores just in-frame clones and leaves some out. The sample lists just over 350,000 clones, about 85% occurring once. The treatment is: around 19 received Ad26.COV2.S at low or high dose, single or two shots; several received placebo; per-sample allocation not given. The study sampled participants on day 63 after the first vaccine or placebo injection.

The chain has TRBV15 and TRBJ1-5, with D uncertain. The TCR sequence derives from a person aged 18-60 years who received the Ad26.COV2.S COVID-19 vaccine or a placebo. The source material was peripheral blood, sampled in a trial of Ad26.COV2.S vaccine versus placebo. CDR3 in amino acids: CATSSFSNQPQHF. In DNA form, the CDR3 reads TGTGCCACCAGTTCCTTTAGCAATCAGCCCCAGCATTTT.